The rows below give T cell receptor beta chains drawn from one sample of a study of cytomegalovirus exposure and HLA in healthy donors. The repertoire was sequenced with immunoSEQ multiplex PCR; TCRdb's copy has only in-frame clones and lacks some. The table records 100,000 to 150,000 clones, more than 60% of them present only once. Sequencing input: PBMCs. These receptors came from a woman aged 60-70 years in good health and CMV-seropositive. Both conserved end residues are part of each CDR3. The order of the fields is D gene, J gene, V gene, clone size, CDR3 DNA, CDR3 protein. The D gene is left open where the match is weak. Some rows mark clone size as missing; the rest say once, few, many or name a class of expanded clone.

NA TRBJ1-1 TRBV30 few TGTGCCTGGGATCGAGGGTTGAACACTGAAGCTTTCTTT CAWDRGLNTEAFF
TRBD1 TRBJ1-5 TRBV18 few TGTGCCAGCTCACCATGGGGACAGAATAGCAATCAGCCCCAGCATTTT CASSPWGQNSNQPQHF
TRBD1 TRBJ2-3 TRBV6-1 NA TGTGCCAGCAGGACGGACAGGGGAGGTAGAACGCAGTATTTT CASRTDRGGRTQYF
TRBD1 TRBJ1-5 TRBV19 few TGTGCCAGTAGTATCGGCCCGGGACAGGGGGCCGGGAGTGTTAGCAATCAGCCCCAGCATTTT CASSIGPGQGAGSVSNQPQHF
NA TRBJ1-1 TRBV5-1 NA TGCGCCAGCATGTGGGGGCAAGGAGACACTGAAGCTTTCTTT CASMWGQGDTEAFF
NA TRBJ2-5 TRBV7-6 NA TGTGCCAGCAGCTTAATGGGGGGCCAAGAGACCCAGTACTTC CASSLMGGQETQYF
NA TRBJ1-1 TRBV18 NA TGTGCCAGCTCACCACGTCAGGGTCAGAAAACTGAAGCTTTCTTT CASSPRQGQKTEAFF
NA TRBJ1-1 TRBV6-6 NA TGTGCCAGCAGTTACCGGGACACGGCGAACACTGAAGCTTTCTTT CASSYRDTANTEAFF
NA TRBJ1-5 TRBV15 NA TGTGCCACCGGTGACGACAGAATTAATCAGCCCCAGCATTTT CATGDDRINQPQHF
TRBD1 TRBJ1-6 TRBV9 NA TGTGCCAGCAGCGTCCAGGACAGGGTGGGGTCACCCCTCCACTTT CASSVQDRVGSPLHF
TRBD1 TRBJ2-7 TRBV19 NA TGTGCCAGTAGTATAGGAGGGACAGGGAGCTCCTACGAGCAGTACTTC CASSIGGTGSSYEQYF
TRBD2 TRBJ2-5 TRBV11-2 NA TGTGCCAGCAGCTTCTGGGGTAGCGGGGTAGTAGAGACCCAGTACTTC CASSFWGSGVVETQYF
NA TRBJ2-5 TRBV9 once TGTGCCAGCAGCGCCGGTGGTCCAGGTCCATGGGAGACCCAGTACTTC CASSAGGPGPWETQYF
TRBD2 TRBJ2-3 TRBV2 NA TGTGCCAGCAGTGGGACTAGCAGGCCAGATACGCAGTATTTT CASSGTSRPDTQYF
TRBD1 TRBJ1-1 TRBV18 once TGTGCCAGCTCACTAAGACGGGGTAGAACAGGGGAGACTGAAGCTTTCTTT CASSLRRGRTGETEAFF
NA TRBJ2-7 TRBV11-2 NA TGTGCCAGCAGCTATGTCGACAGAGTGTACGAGCAGTACTTC CASSYVDRVYEQYF
NA TRBJ1-1 TRBV5-7 NA TGTGCCAGCAGCCAATACTTAGATAGTGCTGAAGCTTTCTTT CASSQYLDSAEAFF
NA TRBJ1-2 TRBV9 NA TGTGCCAGCAGCGTAGCCGGCGGGTCTAACTATGGCTACACCTTC CASSVAGGSNYGYTF
TRBD1 TRBJ2-3 TRBV19 NA TGTGCCAGTATTCCAGGACAGGGCGGTAGCACAGATACGCAGTATTTT CASIPGQGGSTDTQYF
NA TRBJ1-6 TRBV7-2 NA TGTGCCAGCAGCCCTCCGGGGGGTAGTAGTTCACCCCTCCACTTT CASSPPGGSSSPLHF
NA TRBJ1-2 TRBV4-2 few TGTGCCAGCAGCTCTGGACAGCGCTATGGCTACACCTTC CASSSGQRYGYTF
NA TRBJ2-2 TRBV7-2 NA TGTGCCAGCAGCTTAGGCCCCCAGGGCACCGGGGAGCTGTTTTTT CASSLGPQGTGELFF
TRBD1 TRBJ1-2 TRBV19 NA TGTGCCAGTAGTCCCCAACAGACAGGGGGCAACTATGGCTACACCTTC CASSPQQTGGNYGYTF
TRBD2 TRBJ2-7 TRBV7-9 NA TGTGCCAGCAGCCCTCGGACTAGCGAGATCTACGAGCAGTACTTC CASSPRTSEIYEQYF
TRBD1 TRBJ2-3 TRBV7-2 NA TGTGCCAGCAGCTTACAGGGGGCAGATACGCAGTATTTT CASSLQGADTQYF
TRBD1 TRBJ1-2 TRBV5-4 NA TGTGCCAGCAGCCCTCCCTTTAGGACAGGGTCGGGCTACACCTTC CASSPPFRTGSGYTF
NA TRBJ1-1 TRBV5-6 NA TGTGCCAGCAGCTTCCGGGGACAAACTGAAGCTTTCTTT CASSFRGQTEAFF
TRBD2 TRBJ2-7 TRBV5-1 NA TGCGCCAGCAAGTGGGTAGCGGGGAACAGCTACGAGCAGTACTTC CASKWVAGNSYEQYF
NA TRBJ2-7 TRBV19 NA TGTGCCAGTAGCAACAACAGGGCCTACGAGCAGTACTTC CASSNNRAYEQYF
NA TRBJ1-2 TRBV29-1 NA TGCAGCGTTGAAGGGGGGGGAGGGGGCTACACCTTC CSVEGGGGGYTF
NA TRBJ1-4 TRBV6-6 NA TGTGCCAGCAGTTACGATGGGCAGTCTAATGAAAAACTGTTTTTT CASSYDGQSNEKLFF
TRBD2 TRBJ2-1 TRBV7-2 once TGTGCCAGCAGCTTAGGGGTAGCGGGCCTTAGCTCCTACAATGAGCAGTTCTTC CASSLGVAGLSSYNEQFF
NA TRBJ2-5 TRBV5-6 few TGTGCCAGCAGCTTTGGTCAGGGGATCCAAGAGACCCAGTACTTC CASSFGQGIQETQYF
TRBD2 TRBJ2-7 TRBV29-1 few TGCAGCGTTTGGAGCGGGGGAAATTCCTACGAGCAGTACTTC CSVWSGGNSYEQYF
NA TRBJ1-3 TRBV7-9 NA TGTGCCAGCAGCTTCAAGGGGGTCAGCTCTGGAAACACCATATATTTT CASSFKGVSSGNTIYF
NA TRBJ2-4 TRBV5-1 NA TGCGCCAGCAGCTTACAGGCCGACCTAGCCAAAAACATTCAGTACTTC CASSLQADLAKNIQYF
TRBD1 TRBJ1-1 TRBV6-5 few TGTGCCAGCAGGATACGGACAGGGGAAAAAGCTTTCTTT CASRIRTGEKAFF
TRBD2 TRBJ2-3 TRBV11-3 NA TGTGCCAGCAGCCCGCACGGGACTAGCCCAAGCACAGATACGCAGTATTTT CASSPHGTSPSTDTQYF
TRBD1 TRBJ2-2 TRBV4-1 NA TGCGCCAGCAGCCCCGGGACAGGGTGGACCGGGGAGCTGTTTTTT CASSPGTGWTGELFF
NA TRBJ1-1 TRBV30 NA TGTGCCTGGAGTGTCGTCAGGATCATGAACACTGAAGCTTTCTTT CAWSVVRIMNTEAFF
NA TRBJ1-1 TRBV21-1 few TGTGCCAGCAGCAAAAGCGTAGCTGAAAGTACTGAAGCTTTCTTT CASSKSVAESTEAFF
TRBD2 TRBJ2-1 TRBV4-1 NA TGCGCCAGCAGCCAACGACTAGCGGGTACCTACAATGAGCAGTTCTTC CASSQRLAGTYNEQFF
NA TRBJ1-5 TRBV5-5 few TGTGCCAGCAGCTTGACACAGAGCAATCAGCCCCAGCATTTT CASSLTQSNQPQHF
NA TRBJ2-1 TRBV19 NA TGTGCCAGCGGGGAACGGCGCAACAATGAGCAGTTCTTC CASGERRNNEQFF
NA TRBJ1-1 TRBV5-6 NA TGTGCCAGCAGCTCTCAGGTGACTGAAGCTTTCTTT CASSSQVTEAFF
TRBD1 TRBJ2-7 TRBV27 few TGTGCCAGCAGTACTAGACAGGGTACCGACGAGCAGTACTTC CASSTRQGTDEQYF
TRBD1 TRBJ2-7 TRBV19 NA TGTGCCAGTAGCCCCGGACAGGGAAGCTCCTACGAGCAGTACTTC CASSPGQGSSYEQYF
TRBD2 TRBJ2-3 TRBV30 NA TGTGCCTGGAGTGTCGGAGCGGGGCTTGCAGATACGCAGTATTTT CAWSVGAGLADTQYF
TRBD1 TRBJ2-7 TRBV6-1 NA TGTGCCAGCAGTGAAGCTGGGACAGGGCAGACCTACGAGCAGTACTTC CASSEAGTGQTYEQYF
TRBD1 TRBJ2-7 TRBV7-9 few TGTGCCAGCAGCTTGGCACAGGGGCCCAACGAGCAGTACTTC CASSLAQGPNEQYF
NA TRBJ1-6 TRBV30 NA TGTGCCTGGAGTGTAGACAGTCCCTATTCACCCCTCCACTTT CAWSVDSPYSPLHF
TRBD1 TRBJ1-1 TRBV19 NA TGTGCCAGTAGTACCTGGACAGGAGCCATGAACACTGAAGCTTTCTTT CASSTWTGAMNTEAFF
NA TRBJ2-1 TRBV4-2 NA TGTGCCAGCAGCCAAGAAGGTCTAGCGAGCTCCTACAATGAGCAGTTCTTC CASSQEGLASSYNEQFF
TRBD1 TRBJ1-4 TRBV2 NA TGTGCCAGCAACCGACAGGGTTCCCCAACTAATGAAAAACTGTTTTTT CASNRQGSPTNEKLFF
NA TRBJ2-5 TRBV7-9 NA TGTGCCAGCAGCCCTCAGACAGCTCAAGAGACCCAGTACTTC CASSPQTAQETQYF
NA TRBJ1-5 TRBV21-1 NA TGTGCCAGCAGCAAAGTAGACAGGGGGCGAAATCAGCCCCAGCATTTT CASSKVDRGRNQPQHF
TRBD1 TRBJ2-2 TRBV5-1 NA TGCGCCAGCAGCTCACAGGGGGCTCCCGGGGAGCTGTTTTTT CASSSQGAPGELFF
NA TRBJ1-2 TRBV5-4 few TGTGCCAGCAGCTTTGGGGGAGGGGACTATGGCTACACCTTC CASSFGGGDYGYTF
NA TRBJ1-2 TRBV19 NA TGTGCCAGTAGCGGGGGGCTCGGCCCTTATGGCTACACCTTC CASSGGLGPYGYTF